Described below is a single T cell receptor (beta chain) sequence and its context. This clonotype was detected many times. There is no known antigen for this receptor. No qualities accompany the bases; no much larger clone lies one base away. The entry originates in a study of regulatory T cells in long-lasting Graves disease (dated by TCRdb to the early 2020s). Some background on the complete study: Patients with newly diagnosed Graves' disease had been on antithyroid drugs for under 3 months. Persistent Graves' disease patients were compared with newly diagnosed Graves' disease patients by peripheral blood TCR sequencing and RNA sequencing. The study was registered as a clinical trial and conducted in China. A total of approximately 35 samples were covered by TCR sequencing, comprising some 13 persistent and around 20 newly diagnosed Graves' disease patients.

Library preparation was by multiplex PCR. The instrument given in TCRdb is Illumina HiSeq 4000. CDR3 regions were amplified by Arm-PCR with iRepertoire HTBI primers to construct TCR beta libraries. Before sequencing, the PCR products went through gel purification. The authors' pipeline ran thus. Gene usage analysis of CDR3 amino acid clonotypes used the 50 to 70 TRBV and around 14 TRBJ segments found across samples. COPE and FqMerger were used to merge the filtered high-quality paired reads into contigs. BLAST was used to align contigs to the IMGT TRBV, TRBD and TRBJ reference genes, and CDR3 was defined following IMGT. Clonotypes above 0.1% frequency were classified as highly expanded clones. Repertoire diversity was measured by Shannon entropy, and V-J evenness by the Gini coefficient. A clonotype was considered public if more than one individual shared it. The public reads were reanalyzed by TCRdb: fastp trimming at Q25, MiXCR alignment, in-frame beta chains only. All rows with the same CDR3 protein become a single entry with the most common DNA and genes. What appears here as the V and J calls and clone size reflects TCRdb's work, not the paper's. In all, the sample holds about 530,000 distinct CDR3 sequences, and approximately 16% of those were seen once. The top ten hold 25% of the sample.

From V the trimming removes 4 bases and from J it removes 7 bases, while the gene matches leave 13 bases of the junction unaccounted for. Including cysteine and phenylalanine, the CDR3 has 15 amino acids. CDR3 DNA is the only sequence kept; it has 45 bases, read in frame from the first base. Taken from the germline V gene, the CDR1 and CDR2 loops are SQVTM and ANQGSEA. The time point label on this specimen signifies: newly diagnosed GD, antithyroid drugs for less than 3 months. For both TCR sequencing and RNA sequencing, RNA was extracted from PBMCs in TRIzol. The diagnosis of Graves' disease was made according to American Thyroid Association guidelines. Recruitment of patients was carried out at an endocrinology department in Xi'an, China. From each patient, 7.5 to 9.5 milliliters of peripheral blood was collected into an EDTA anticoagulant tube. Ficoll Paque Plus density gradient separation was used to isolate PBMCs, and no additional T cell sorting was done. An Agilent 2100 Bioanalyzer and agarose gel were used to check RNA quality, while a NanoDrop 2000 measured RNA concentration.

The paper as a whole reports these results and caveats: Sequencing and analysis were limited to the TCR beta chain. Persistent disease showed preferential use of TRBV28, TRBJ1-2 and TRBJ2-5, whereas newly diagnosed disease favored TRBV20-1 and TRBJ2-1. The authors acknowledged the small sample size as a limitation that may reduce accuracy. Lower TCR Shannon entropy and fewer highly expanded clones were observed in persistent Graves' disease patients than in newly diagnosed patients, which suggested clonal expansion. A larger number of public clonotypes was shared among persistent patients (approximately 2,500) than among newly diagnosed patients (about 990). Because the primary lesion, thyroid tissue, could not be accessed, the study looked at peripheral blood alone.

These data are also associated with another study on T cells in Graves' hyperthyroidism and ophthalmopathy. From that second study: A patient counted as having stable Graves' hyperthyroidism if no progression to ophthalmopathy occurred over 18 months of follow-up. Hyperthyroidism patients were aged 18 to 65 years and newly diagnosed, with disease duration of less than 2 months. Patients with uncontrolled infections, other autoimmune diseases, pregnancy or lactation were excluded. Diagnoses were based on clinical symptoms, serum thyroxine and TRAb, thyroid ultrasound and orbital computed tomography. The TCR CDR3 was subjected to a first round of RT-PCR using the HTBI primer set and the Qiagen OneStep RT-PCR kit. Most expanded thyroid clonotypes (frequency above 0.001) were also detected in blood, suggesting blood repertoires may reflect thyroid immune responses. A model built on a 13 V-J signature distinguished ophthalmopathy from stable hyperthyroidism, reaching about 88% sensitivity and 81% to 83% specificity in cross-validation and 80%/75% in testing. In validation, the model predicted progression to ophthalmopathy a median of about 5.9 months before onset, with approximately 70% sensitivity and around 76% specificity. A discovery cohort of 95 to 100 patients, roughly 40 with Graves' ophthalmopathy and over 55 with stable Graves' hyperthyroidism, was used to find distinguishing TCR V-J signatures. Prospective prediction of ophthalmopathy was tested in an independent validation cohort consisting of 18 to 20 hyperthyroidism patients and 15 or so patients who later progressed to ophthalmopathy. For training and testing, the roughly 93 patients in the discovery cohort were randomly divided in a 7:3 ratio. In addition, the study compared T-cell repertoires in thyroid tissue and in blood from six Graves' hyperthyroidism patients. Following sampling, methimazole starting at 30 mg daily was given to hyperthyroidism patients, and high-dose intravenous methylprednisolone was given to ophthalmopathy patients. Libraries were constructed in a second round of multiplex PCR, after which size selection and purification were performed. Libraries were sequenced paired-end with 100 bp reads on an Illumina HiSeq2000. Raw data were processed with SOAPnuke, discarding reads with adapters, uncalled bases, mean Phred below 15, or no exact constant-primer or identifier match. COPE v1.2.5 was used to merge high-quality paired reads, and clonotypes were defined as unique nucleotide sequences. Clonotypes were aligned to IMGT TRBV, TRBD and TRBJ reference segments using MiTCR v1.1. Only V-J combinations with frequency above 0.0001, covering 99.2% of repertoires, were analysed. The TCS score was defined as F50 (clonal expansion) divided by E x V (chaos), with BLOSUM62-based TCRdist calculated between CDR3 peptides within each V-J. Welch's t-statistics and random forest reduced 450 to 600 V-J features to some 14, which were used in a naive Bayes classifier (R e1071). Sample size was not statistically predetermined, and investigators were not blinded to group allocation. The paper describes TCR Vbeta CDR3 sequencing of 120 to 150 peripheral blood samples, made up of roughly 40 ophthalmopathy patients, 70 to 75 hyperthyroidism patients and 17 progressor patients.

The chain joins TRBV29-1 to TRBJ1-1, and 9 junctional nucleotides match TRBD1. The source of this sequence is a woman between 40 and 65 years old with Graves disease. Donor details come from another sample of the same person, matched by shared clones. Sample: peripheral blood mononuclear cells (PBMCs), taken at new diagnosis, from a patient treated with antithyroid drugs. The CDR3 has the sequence CSVGPLDRGRDEAFF. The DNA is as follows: TGCAGCGTTGGACCTCTCGACAGGGGGAGGGATGAAGCTTTCTTT.